The TCR beta chain described here comes from a study of tumor and adjacent non-tumor tissue in lung cancer. Trimming stripped 4 bases from V and 13 bases from J, with 23 bases between. In germline, CDR1 is DFQATT, CDR2 SNEGSKA (reference sequence). The CDR3 runs to 15 residues. Ten or more counts support this clonotype. Three rounds of nested PCR, following a modified ARM-PCR protocol, produced the TCRbeta library. TCRdb re-derived calls from the multiplex PCR reads in MiXCR, one entry per CDR3 protein. Altogether around 200,000 distinct CDR3 sequences are present, about 71% being singletons, with the ten largest covering under 30%. This sample's RNA came from whole unsorted tissue.

Sequences were obtained from lung tumor tissue. The J gene is TRBJ1-6, the V gene TRBV20-1; possible D gene TRBD1, 5 bases. The TCR sequence derives from a man aged 60 to 75 with non-small cell lung cancer. The DNA of the CDR3 is TGCAGTGCTAACGAGCCATGGGGGGTCGAGGCGCCCCTCCACTTT. This gives the protein CSANEPWGVEAPLHF.